This T cell receptor beta chain comes out of a study of PD-L1 blockade in urothelial cancer. CDR1 is MNHNY and CDR2 is SVGAGI in the germline V gene (reference sequence). The CDR3 covers 13 residues. V lost 5 bases, J lost 5 bases, and 13 bases lay in between. Time point indicated: pretreatment peripheral blood. Repertoires were generated with immunoSEQ multiplex PCR, while TCRdb's copy carries only in-frame clones and drops some. The table lists about 72,000 clones, 70% to 90% of them singletons. The clonotype originates from a man in his sixties with urothelial cancer. This material consisted of PBMCs, taken around atezolizumab (anti-PD-L1) treatment. This chain links TRBV6-6 with TRBJ2-7; D unresolved. The CDR3 region is CASSAPPLDEQYF. The CDR3 bases are TGTGCCAGCAGTGCCCCCCCCTTAGACGAGCAGTACTTC.